This T cell receptor (beta chain) was obtained from a study of early T cells in non-severe SARS-CoV-2 infection. Study at large: Bulk RNA from unsorted whole blood was sequenced; chains were unpaired.

Turning to this clonotype: The junction departs from the called germline gene at one end, perhaps through a read error.

The CDR3 has 12 residues. Germline V gives CDR1 SGHAT, CDR2 FQNNGV. Unique molecular identifiers were affixed to single, distinct cDNA molecules. TCRdb ran MiXCR on the 5' RACE reads and lists one entry per CDR3 protein. The sample lists 60,000 or so distinct CDR3 sequences; about 9.8% were seen once. This receptor was identified in an adult who was a healthcare worker with PCR-confirmed SARS-CoV-2 infection or an uninfected control (not recorded which). The specimen was whole blood. This sequence joins TRBV11-2 and TRBJ1-1, with D hard to call. The CDR3 nucleotides are TGTGCCAGAAGCCTACAGTTTACTGAAGCTTTTTTT. Amino acids: CARSLQFTEAFF.